This T cell receptor beta chain is drawn from a study of technical replicates of blood from several donors. This CDR3 is built from 12 residues. Germline V lookup: CDR1 SNHLY, CDR2 FYNNEI. The V end lost 6 bases, the J end lost 3 bases, and 7 bases lay between the germline ends. Libraries were prepared by immunoSEQ multiplex PCR; TCRdb keeps only in-frame clonotypes and omits some of them. The top ten hold 0.27% of the sample, which has 80,000 to 100,000 clones, roughly 94% seen once. The TCR sequence derives from a human donor in good health. The chain carries TRBV2 and TRBJ2-3; D call uncertain. The sample consisted of T cells isolated from PBMCs. The CDR3 DNA sequence: TGTGCCAGCAGGGGCGAAACAGATACGCAGTATTTT. Translated, it gives CASRGETDTQYF.